The next 3 T cell receptor beta chains were all read from a single sample in a study of blood T cell repertoires in COVID-19 (dated by TCRdb to the early 2020s). To prepare the library, the immunoSEQ multiplex PCR assay was applied. In its TCRdb copy, this immuneACCESS table keeps in-frame sequences only and misses some clones. Where compared with another copy, unresolved V genes explain less than half of these, and the others have no known cause. The sample yields under 75,000 clones; around nine tenths were counted once. Roughly 2.3% of the sample lies in the top ten. Sequencing used peripheral blood. The receptors here all came from a human donor in a cohort sampled during active COVID-19.

This clone was seen only a few times. The chain joins TRBV18 to TRBJ2-7, with D perhaps matching TRBD1 (5 bases). This CDR3 spans 15 amino acids. Germline V lookup: CDR1 KGHSH, CDR2 LQKENI. The germline V and J ends were trimmed by 1 base and 5 bases, with 15 bases remaining between them. The CDR3 DNA reads as TGTGCCAGCTCACCACAAAAGCAGGGTTCCAACGAGCAGTACTTC. Its protein is CASSPQKQGSNEQYF. The full variable domain, with the rest looked up from reference TRBV18 and TRBJ2-7, is NAGVMQNPRHLVRRRGQEARLRCSPMKGHSHVYWYRQLPEEGLKFMVYLQKENIIDESGMPKERFSAEFPKEGPSILRIQQVVRGDSAAYFCASSPQKQGSNEQYFGPGTRLTVT.

The rearrangement joins TRBV4-1 to TRBJ2-1; 10 bases match TRBD2. V was clipped by 4 bases and J by 8 bases; unmatched bases: 8. The CDR3 consists of 15 residues. Germline assignment: CDR1 MGHRA and CDR2 YSYEKL. The CDR3 nucleotides read TGCGCCAGCAGCCTTTCGGGACTAGCGTACTATGAGCAGTTCTTC. This gives the protein CASSLSGLAYYEQFF.

The rearrangement uses TRBV3-1 (or the pseudogene TRBV3-2) and TRBJ2-7, with a tentative D call TRBD2 (5 bases). This CDR3 has 15 amino acids. Germline V gene data show CDR1 as LGHDT and CDR2 as YNNKEL (reference sequence). V lost 0 bases to trimming and J lost 1 base, with 10 bases between them. In DNA form, the CDR3 reads TGTGCCAGCAGCCAAGAAGAGGGCCATTCCTACGAGCAGTACTTC. It is translated as CASSQEEGHSYEQYF.